A selection of T cell receptor beta chains follows, all from one sample in a study of circulating tumor DNA in untreated peripheral T-cell lymphoma. Sequenced by immunoSEQ multiplex PCR; TCRdb stores in-frame clones only, minus some. The sample has about 2,600 clones; almost 70% are singletons. The sequenced sample consisted of tumor tissue. The receptors here all came from a human donor with peripheral T-cell lymphoma. CDR3s include the opening cysteine and the closing phenylalanine or tryptophan. The D gene is left open where the match is weak. Clone size appears in some rows only: once, few, many, or a class for an expanded clone.

j_call clone_size v_call d_call cdr3_aa cdr3_nt
TRBJ2-3 NA TRBV30 NA CAWTGMGGAYDTQYF TGTGCCTGGACCGGGATGGGGGGGGCGTATGATACGCAGTATTTT
TRBJ2-1 NA TRBV6-8 TRBD1 CASLTRGQAYNEQFF TGTGCCAGCTTAACTAGAGGACAGGCCTACAATGAGCAGTTCTTC
TRBJ2-1 NA TRBV6-8 NA CASSFRPGVYEQFF TGTGCCAGCAGTTTTCGACCGGGGGTTTACGAGCAGTTCTTC
TRBJ2-1 NA TRBV11-3 TRBD1 CASSRDRGDNEQFF TGTGCCAGCAGCAGGGACAGGGGTGACAATGAGCAGTTCTTC
TRBJ2-3 NA TRBV6-8 NA CASSGQLGSTDTQYF TGTGCCAGCAGTGGCCAACTAGGCAGCACAGATACGCAGTATTTT
TRBJ1-1 few TRBV18 NA CASSRLDRNTEAFF TGTGCCAGCTCACGACTGGACAGGAACACTGAAGCTTTCTTT
TRBJ2-3 NA TRBV15 TRBD2 CATSRGTSGSYTDTQYF TGTGCCACCAGCAGAGGGACTAGCGGTTCTTACACAGATACGCAGTATTTT
TRBJ1-3 NA TRBV30 NA CAWSGPGIGGNTIYF TGTGCCTGGAGTGGTCCGGGGATAGGCGGAAACACCATATATTTT
TRBJ1-2 NA TRBV30 NA CASPGRYGYTF TGTGCCTCCCCGGGCCGCTATGGCTACACCTTC
TRBJ2-2 NA TRBV25-1 NA CASTHGAGELFF TGTGCCAGCACTCACGGGGCCGGGGAGCTGTTTTTT
TRBJ2-7 NA TRBV6-8 NA CASSDRALYEQYF TGTGCCAGCAGTGACCGGGCCCTATACGAGCAGTACTTC
TRBJ1-5 NA TRBV12-5 NA CASTGEAHQPQHF TGTGCCAGCACCGGGGAGGCCCATCAGCCCCAGCATTTT
TRBJ1-5 NA TRBV19 NA CASSRFGQISNQPQHF TGTGCCAGTAGTAGGTTCGGGCAGATTAGCAATCAGCCCCAGCATTTT
TRBJ2-7 NA TRBV19 NA CASSIGTHYEQYF TGTGCCAGTAGTATCGGGACACACTACGAGCAGTACTTC
TRBJ1-1 few TRBV18 NA CASSPSTAWNTEAFF TGTGCCAGCTCACCATCGACAGCATGGAACACTGAAGCTTTCTTT
TRBJ1-2 NA TRBV4-1 NA CASSQAKNYGYTF TGCGCCAGCAGCCAAGCCAAGAATTATGGCTACACCTTC
TRBJ2-2 NA TRBV11-3 TRBD1 CASSSQQGAGELFF TGTGCCAGCAGCTCCCAACAGGGGGCCGGGGAGCTGTTTTTT
TRBJ2-5 NA TRBV5-1 TRBD2 CVSSFPLAGDETQYF TGCGTCAGCAGCTTTCCCCTAGCGGGAGACGAGACCCAGTACTTC
TRBJ2-1 NA TRBV4-1 TRBD2 CASSQPTSGRLGEQFF TGCGCCAGCAGCCAACCTACTAGCGGGAGGTTGGGTGAACAGTTCTTC
TRBJ2-4 NA TRBV11-1 TRBD1 CASSPVGTGDIQYF TGTGCCAGCAGCCCAGTCGGGACAGGGGACATTCAGTACTTC
TRBJ1-2 few TRBV6-1 NA CASSEEEDYGYTF TGTGCCAGCAGTGAAGAGGAAGACTATGGCTACACCTTC
TRBJ2-1 NA TRBV11-3 NA CASSLVRSSYNKQFF TGTGCCAGCAGCTTAGTTAGGAGCTCCTACAATAAGCAGTTCTTC
TRBJ1-4 few TRBV30 NA CAWSVQNEKLFF TGTGCCTGGAGTGTACAGAATGAAAAACTGTTTTTT
TRBJ1-5 once TRBV15 NA CATSRVVGSNQPQHF TGTGCCACCAGCAGAGTGGTGGGGTCGAATCAGCCCCAGCATTTT
TRBJ1-1 few TRBV6-7 NA CATLMNTEAFF TGTGCCACCTTGATGAACACTGAAGCTTTCTTT
TRBJ2-1 once TRBV5-1 TRBD2 CASSVFREATYNEQFF TGCGCCAGCAGCGTATTCCGGGAGGCCACCTACAATGAGCAGTTCTTC
TRBJ1-2 NA TRBV11-3 NA CASSLGGTEPNYGYTF TGTGCCAGCAGCTTAGGGGGGACCGAGCCTAACTATGGCTACACCTTC
TRBJ1-5 NA TRBV14 NA CASSQDDNQPQHF TGTGCCAGCAGCCAAGACGACAATCAGCCCCAGCATTTT
TRBJ2-3 NA TRBV9 NA CASSADSETPSTDTQYF TGTGCCAGCAGCGCCGACTCCGAGACACCAAGCACAGATACGCAGTATTTT
TRBJ2-2 NA TRBV19 NA CASSTRRGPGTGELFF TGTGCCAGTAGTACCCGACGGGGTCCGGGGACCGGGGAGCTGTTTTTT
TRBJ1-2 NA TRBV18 NA CASSPPISNYGYTF TGTGCCAGCTCACCACCGATATCTAACTATGGCTACACCTTC
TRBJ2-3 few TRBV6-8 TRBD2 CASSYWTSGTDTQYF TGTGCCAGCAGTTATTGGACTAGCGGCACAGATACGCAGTATTTT
TRBJ2-2 NA TRBV6-8 TRBD1 CASTPWSQGAGTGELFF TGTGCCAGCACTCCCTGGTCCCAGGGGGCAGGGACCGGGGAGCTGTTTTTT
TRBJ2-3 NA TRBV14 NA CASSQDSRTQYF TGTGCCAGCAGCCAAGATAGTCGTACGCAGTATTTT
TRBJ1-2 NA TRBV29-1 NA CSVWIGGSYGYTF TGCAGCGTGTGGATAGGGGGGAGCTATGGCTACACCTTC
TRBJ2-3 NA TRBV9 TRBD1 CASSVAGGATDTQYF TGTGCCAGCAGCGTAGCAGGGGGCGCGACAGATACGCAGTATTTT
TRBJ2-1 NA TRBV9 TRBD2 CARSTSGSHNEQFF TGTGCCAGATCAACTAGCGGAAGTCACAATGAGCAGTTCTTC
TRBJ2-2 NA TRBV29-1 TRBD2 CSVLQLAGGNTGELFF TGCAGCGTTCTGCAACTAGCGGGGGGTAACACCGGGGAGCTATTTTTT
TRBJ1-2 NA TRBV6-8 NA CASSPGRQYYGYTF TGTGCCAGCAGCCCCGGGCGACAGTACTATGGCTACACCTTC
TRBJ1-1 NA TRBV9 NA CASSDAGTPAEAFF TGTGCCAGCAGTGATGCCGGGACCCCCGCGGAAGCTTTCTTT
TRBJ2-5 NA TRBV1 NA CASSQGLAGTETQYF TGCGCCAGCAGCCAGGGACTAGCGGGAACAGAGACCCAGTACTTC
TRBJ1-2 NA TRBV10-3 NA CAISESGGPRRGYTF TGTGCCATCAGTGAGTCTGGGGGCCCGAGGAGAGGCTACACCTTC
TRBJ1-3 NA TRBV19 NA CASGGYSGNTIYF TGTGCCAGTGGGGGCTACTCTGGAAACACCATATATTTT
TRBJ1-1 NA TRBV12-5 NA CASGLVLGGGNTEAFF TGTGCTAGTGGTTTGGTACTAGGCGGGGGGAACACTGAAGCTTTCTTT
TRBJ2-2 NA TRBV28 NA CASSLGLFNTGELFF TGTGCCAGCAGTCTAGGACTGTTTAACACCGGGGAGCTGTTTTTT
TRBJ2-3 NA TRBV6-8 TRBD2 CASSLAGEADTQYF TGTGCCAGCAGTCTAGCGGGAGAAGCTGATACGCAGTATTTT
TRBJ2-1 NA TRBV6-8 TRBD1 CATVNRPGTVNYNEQFF TGTGCCACAGTCAATCGGCCAGGGACAGTAAATTACAATGAGCAGTTCTTC
TRBJ2-2 NA TRBV2 NA CASSFNRLNTGELFF TGTGCCAGCAGCTTTAACCGACTTAACACCGGGGAGCTGTTTTTT
TRBJ1-1 NA TRBV18 NA CASSWGRNTEAFF TGTGCCAGCTCATGGGGGCGGAACACTGAAGCTTTCTTT
TRBJ1-2 once TRBV15 NA CATSSDVGANYGYTF TGTGCCACCAGCAGTGATGTCGGAGCTAACTATGGCTACACCTTC
TRBJ2-3 large TRBV19 NA CASSRTDTQYF TGTGCCAGTAGTAGAACAGATACGCAGTATTTT
TRBJ1-5 NA TRBV11-3 NA CASSEDGVNSNQPQHF TGTGCCAGCAGCGAGGACGGAGTCAATAGCAATCAGCCCCAGCATTTT
TRBJ1-2 NA TRBV30 NA CAWSSTFLNYGYTF TGTGCCTGGAGTTCGACCTTCTTAAACTATGGCTACACCTTC